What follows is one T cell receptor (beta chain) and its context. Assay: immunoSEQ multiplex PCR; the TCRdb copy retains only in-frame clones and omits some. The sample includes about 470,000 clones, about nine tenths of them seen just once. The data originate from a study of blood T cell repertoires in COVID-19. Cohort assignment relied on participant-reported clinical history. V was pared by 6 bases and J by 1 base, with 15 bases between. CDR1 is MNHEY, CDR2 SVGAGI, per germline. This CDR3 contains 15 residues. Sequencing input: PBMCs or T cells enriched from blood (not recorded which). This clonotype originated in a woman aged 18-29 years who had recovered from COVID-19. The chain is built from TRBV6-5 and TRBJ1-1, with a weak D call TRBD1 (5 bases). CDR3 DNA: TGTGCCAGCAGCGATCTAAAGGGGAAGAACACTGAAGCTTTCTTT. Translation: CASSDLKGKNTEAFF.